The 8 T cell receptor beta chains given below trace back to one sample, sequenced in a study of blood T cells in healthy people across ages (dated by TCRdb to between 2014 and 2017). Libraries were constructed by 5' RACE. Sequenced using an Illumina HiSeq 2500. The second PCR ran for roughly 7 to 12 cycles and used a J-beta primer mix along with a sample-barcoded 5' primer. TCRdb reworked the public reads: Q25 trimming with fastp, MiXCR clone assembly, productive beta chains retained. Every distinct CDR3 protein forms one entry, paired with its most common genes and DNA. The sample data list about 1.6 million distinct CDR3 sequences, and roughly 30% of these were observed just once. The top ten hold about 10% of the sample. The sequenced material came from blood. The receptors were gathered from a woman aged 30 to 39 in good health.

This chain connects TRBV3-1 to TRBJ2-5, with D perhaps assigned TRBD1 or TRBD2 (7 bases each). V lost 3 bases, J lost 2 bases, and 10 bases lay in between. CDR1 and CDR2 (germline): LGHDT, YNNKEL (reference sequence). The CDR3 covers 14 residues. In nucleotides, the CDR3 is TGTGCCAGCAGCCACAGGGGGGGACAAGAGACCCAGTACTTC. It translates to CASSHRGGQETQYF.

This rearrangement joins TRBV15 to TRBJ2-5; 10 bases agree with TRBD2. CDR3 length equals 17 residues. Germline CDR1 and CDR2: LNHNV and YYDKDF (reference sequence). V shed 1 base, J shed 5 bases, and the junction held 10 bases outside the gene matches. In nucleotides, the CDR3 is TGTGCCACCAGCAGAGTGTTGGCTAGCGGGAGTTGGGAGACCCAGTACTTC. This encodes CATSRVLASGSWETQYF.

The J gene is TRBJ2-7, the V gene TRBV6-5, with D tentatively TRBD2 (5 bases). The CDR3 covers 14 residues. The V end lost 6 bases, the J end lost 4 bases, and 16 bases lay between the germline ends. CDR1 MNHEY and CDR2 SVGAGI come from the germline V gene. CDR3 protein: CASSPGILQYEQYF. CDR3 in DNA: TGTGCCAGCAGCCCCGGGATTCTCCAGTACGAGCAGTACTTC.

The sample holds a few counts of this clonotype. The J gene is TRBJ2-7, the V gene TRBV20-1; D is possibly TRBD2 (7 bases). V was clipped by 0 bases and J by 6 bases, with 21 bases between them. The CDR3 runs 16 residues. The germline V gene has CDR1 DFQATT and CDR2 SNEGSKA (reference sequence). CDR3 in amino acids: CSARDRRGALGSEQYF. CDR3 nucleotides: TGCAGTGCTAGAGATCGCCGGGGGGCTTTAGGGTCCGAGCAGTACTTC.

This clonotype was counted only a few times. The chain is built from TRBV5-6 and TRBJ1-2; D may be TRBD1 (6 bases). This CDR3 is 14 amino acids long. From germline, CDR1 is SGHDT and CDR2 YYEEEE. V was trimmed by 4 bases and J by 5 bases, leaving 15 bases between them. This chain's CDR3 is CASSPARGRYGYTF. In DNA, the CDR3 is TGTGCCAGCAGCCCAGCGCGGGGGCGATATGGCTACACCTTC. Full variable domain (rest looked up from reference TRBV5-6 and TRBJ1-2): DAGVTQSPTHLIKTRGQQVTLRCSPKSGHDTVSWYQQALGQGPQFIFQYYEEEERQRGNFPDRFSGHQFPNYSSELNVNALLLGDSALYLCASSPARGRYGYTFGSGTRLTVV.

The rearrangement links TRBV2 to TRBJ2-7, with 8 bases fitting TRBD1. V trimming: 2 bases; J trimming: 0 bases; junction bases outside the gene matches: 3. There are 15 residues in the CDR3. From germline, CDR1 is SNHLY and CDR2 FYNNEI. The CDR3 DNA reads as TGTGCCAGCAGTGAATACGACAGGGGCTCCTACGAGCAGTACTTC. Translating it yields CASSEYDRGSYEQYF.

Many counts were recorded for this clonotype. This chain uses TRBV29-1 with TRBJ2-3, with 8 bases matching TRBD2. The CDR3 length is 15 residues. Trimming cost V 6 bases and J 1 base; bases outside gene matches: 9. Germline assignment: CDR1 SQVTM and CDR2 ANQGSEA. The CDR3 nucleotides are TGCAGCGTAGCGCCTACTAGCGGCCGCACAGATACGCAGTATTTT. It translates to CSVAPTSGRTDTQYF.

This chain uses TRBV12-5 with TRBJ2-1; 8 nucleotides line up with TRBD2. The ends lost 5 bases at V and 3 bases at J; junction bases unmatched: 6. From germline, CDR1 is LGHNT and CDR2 FRNRAP. The CDR3 spans 15 residues. As DNA, the CDR3 is TGTGCTAGTGGTACCGGGACTAGTTTCTACAATGAGCAGTTCTTC. It is translated as CASGTGTSFYNEQFF.